The clone carrying this TCR beta chain was detected a few times. Its antigen is not known. The sample is drawn from a study of Graves' ophthalmopathy and Graves' hyperthyroidism. The study's findings and limits: Distinction of ophthalmopathy from stable hyperthyroidism by a 13-signature model reached approximately 90% sensitivity and approximately 80% specificity.

CDR1 SGDLS and CDR2 YYNGEE come from the germline V gene. V lost 0 bases and J lost 7, with 16 bases in between. The CDR3 sequence is 16 residues long. The PBMCs used were ones drawn from about 9.3 ml of fresh peripheral blood. Amplifying from RNA transcripts, the study obtained TCR beta CDR3 regions. Following a first-round RT-PCR that used HTBI primers, a second-round multiplex PCR was carried out. TCRdb passed the multiplex PCR reads through MiXCR, listing each CDR3 protein once. The sample contains hundreds of thousands of distinct CDR3 sequences, 22% of which appear only once. The chain employs TRBV9 and TRBJ2-2; tentatively, D is TRBD1 or TRBD2 (6 bases each). The origin of this receptor is a woman under 30 with stable Graves' hyperthyroidism. Some clones in this sample may be carry-over from other donors' samples. Sequencing was carried out using peripheral blood. The CDR3 reads CASSVEWGARGGELFF. The CDR3, as DNA: TGTGCCAGCAGCGTAGAATGGGGGGCGCGAGGCGGGGAGCTGTTTTTT.